This T cell receptor beta chain was captured in a study of cytomegalovirus exposure and HLA in healthy donors (dated by TCRdb to about 2017). As for the study more broadly: An earlier analysis of 587 of the donors reported 250 to 300 Gb of sequence data and 117 million unique TCR beta sequences from some 180 million T cells. Roughly 300 gigabases of sequencing data and approximately 93 million unique TCR sequences were included in an early release covering about 620 HLA-typed donors. Among the approximately 430 genotyped donors, 81% belonged to the genetic ancestry cluster associated with self-reported Caucasian donors. The aim of the study was to test whether cataloging public T cell receptors could identify signatures of past pathogen exposure. The study profiled the T cell repertoires of under 850 subjects by immunosequencing and related them to cytomegalovirus serostatus. Along with the approximately 700-subject first cohort, a separate validation cohort of over a hundred different subjects was used. The study combined high-throughput TCR immunosequencing, statistical association of individual TCRs with disease status, and machine learning to predict cytomegalovirus infection status. To study patterns of TCR occurrence, a later analysis re-analyzed previously published TCR beta repertoires from around 670 donors and added high-resolution HLA genotyping. Rather than using new phenotypic data, the later analysis identified candidate immune exposures from TCR beta sequences and from how often those sequences occurred across donors. To decide whether each TCR beta V gene segment behaved as functional or pseudogenic, an earlier analysis of some 600 of the donors relied on high-throughput TCR beta sequencing. Alongside the repertoire data, information on donor age, sex, ethnicity and CMV serostatus was compiled. A later genetic analysis used genome-wide SNP genotypes for about three fifths of the 666 donors, treating that subset as a discovery cohort. All discovery cohort repertoires had been generated on a single sequencing platform. Both class I and class II loci were covered by HLA typing, at four-digit resolution. The number of typed donors differed by locus: about 629-630 for A, B, C, DRB1 and DQB1; approximately 520 for DQA1; 606 for DPA1; and about 450 for DPB1. About five DR-DQ haplotypes were treated as single units for association and clustering because of strong linkage in the cohort. Among some 400 genotyped donors of the cohort, an average of about 220,000 unique TCR beta nucleotide sequences was sequenced per donor, of which roughly 17% were non-productive. Here is what the overall study found, with its caveats: Roughly 15 rarely observed V segments, including chromosome 9 orphons, were excluded from the earlier analysis of several hundred of the donors because counts were too low. According to a later analysis, parvovirus B19, influenza, CMV and Epstein-Barr virus appeared linked to several top co-occurrence clusters. According to the authors, the approach could potentially be generalized to other disease states and immunological phenotypes. HLA typing was unavailable for some donors at each locus, so association tests used only the typed subset. The presence/absence analyses assumed that sequencing depth was roughly uniform across donors, and that assumption may not be true. According to a later genetic analysis, donors in an Asian-associated ancestry cluster had fewer N-insertions in productive TCRs than the approximately 690-donor mean. The cohort was sequenced for TCR beta chains only, and without alpha or paired-chain data the features that could be detected were limited. An earlier analysis of 587 of the donors showed that most TCR beta V segments appeared in productive rearrangements either about 87% or about 30% of the time, which broadly matched IMGT annotations. A later analysis found that most CMV-associated TCR beta chains appeared HLA-restricted, with HLA associations seemingly driven largely by CMV exposure. Because the 87-base-pair reads could not distinguish some IMGT-functional V segments, including TRBV6-2 and TRBV6-3, those segments were excluded. In a later analysis, HLA-associated TCR beta chains were found to be more clonally expanded and to have lower generation probabilities than equally common non-associated chains. In a later analysis, TCR association rates were found to vary across HLA loci, with the most associated TCRs seen for DRB1 alleles and the fewest for HLA-C alleles. In the study, approximately 160 TCR beta chains were listed as associated with cytomegalovirus. Linkage disequilibrium might explain the correlated functional status among segregating V segments, but an unknown experimental factor could not be ruled out. In vitro tests confirmed that three of the cytomegalovirus-associated TCR beta chains recognize cytomegalovirus antigens. CMV serostatus was the only immune exposure information available for the cohort. A group of highly shared sequence variants was considered likely to be a technical artifact of the sequencing pipeline. In a later genetic analysis, a missense DCLRE1C variant was associated with V-gene and J-gene trimming of TCR beta chains, and the association was replicated in an independent cohort. The classifier was reported to diagnose cytomegalovirus status with high specificity and sensitivity in both the original cohort and the validation cohort. Strong co-occurrence of HLA alleles, especially DR and DQ, made assigning TCR associations to individual alleles difficult. Specific HLA alleles were associated with more than 15,000 TCR beta sequences at a false discovery rate of 0.05 in a later analysis. A further reported finding was that TCR beta sequences accurately predicted the HLA-A and HLA-B alleles for most subjects in the first cohort. Most TCR sequences were seen in very few donors, while some public TCRs were found in many individuals.

The library was prepared using the immunoSEQ multiplex PCR assay. For the multiplex PCR, a mixture combining 60 forward primers for TCR Vbeta segments and 13 reverse primers for TCR Jbeta segments was used. The CDR3 region of rearranged TCR beta genes was amplified from genomic DNA by a multiplex PCR assay. Amplified TCR beta libraries were sequenced as 87-base-pair reads on the Illumina HiSeq System. Turning to the authors' computational methods: A later analysis counted approximately 76 million unique TCR beta chains across the 550 to 750 repertoires, and some 12 million of these chains were shared by at least two donors. Raw reads were error-corrected and collapsed into unique sequences by a nearest-neighbor algorithm in which closely related sequences were merged to remove PCR and sequencing errors. CDR3 sequences were aligned to IMGT reference sequences to assign V, D and J gene segments. For a sequence to be retained, at least a six-nucleotide match to both a V gene segment and a J gene segment was required. A rearrangement was called productive if the CDR3 had no stop codons and remained in frame with V and J, and every other rearrangement was called non-productive. Following IMGT convention, CDR3 was defined as the stretch from the second conserved V-encoded cysteine up to the conserved J-encoded phenylalanine. Sequences without an unambiguous match to a single V gene segment were excluded from the earlier analysis of a few hundred of the donors. An earlier analysis of just under 600 of the donors called V segments functional above 56.7% productive rearrangements and segregating when the between-donor standard deviation exceeded 5%. A statistical classification framework was built for diagnosing cytomegalovirus status from the catalog of TCR beta chain sequences. A later analysis assigned V and J genes by comparing TCR nucleotide sequences with IMGT/GENE-DB human TR gene sequences. The TCRdist pipeline was used in a later analysis to assign CDR3 sequences and most-parsimonious VDJ recombination scenarios. In a later analysis, each TCR beta chain was defined by its CDR3 amino acid sequence together with its V-gene family, and reads lacking a unique V-gene family were excluded. A later analysis removed 600 or so highly shared, low-generation-probability nucleotide sequences to deal with suspected cross-contamination and a sequencing artifact. For each public chain, a later analysis derived a clonal expansion index from normalized ranks of inferred template counts within each repertoire. In a later analysis, generation probabilities were computed using a VDJ recombination model fitted to out-of-frame rearrangements, and the results were checked against IGoR. In a later analysis, hypergeometric tests were used to score TCR-TCR, TCR-HLA and TCR-CMV co-occurrence, with a repertoire-size bias correction applied to TCR pairs. To estimate false discovery rates, a later analysis permuted the HLA or CMV assignments 20 times. In a later analysis, co-occurring TCRs were grouped using DBSCAN, and TCRdist sequence similarity was added for clustering within HLA-allele-positive subsets. Repertoires with fewer than 30,000 or more than 120,000 public chains were left out of co-occurrence clustering, as were five repertoires with anomalous nucleotide sharing. The clones in this table, taken by TCRdb from immuneACCESS, are in-frame only. Not every clone is retained; where verified, under half of the shortfall comes from an unresolved V gene, and the cause of the rest is unknown. D and trimming come from the DNA, and the V and J calls and clone size come from that table. The sample includes some 200,000 clones, with more than 75% observed a single time. Approximately 0.23% of the sample lies in the top ten.

Comments on this clone: It has no known antigen specificity. No much larger clone exists at a distance of one base, and base qualities are not known.

Sequences MNHEY (CDR1) and SVGAGI (CDR2) are obtained from the germline V gene. The CDR3 goes from the cysteine to the phenylalanine over 14 residues. This entry keeps only the CDR3 DNA: 42 bases, framed from base 1. Trimming removed 1 base from V and 4 bases from J; the gene matches leave 3 bases unexplained. The cohort comprised approximately 700 healthy bone marrow donors. Cohort members were all nominally healthy when sampled, although unrecorded immune exposures were likely present. The donor was CMV seronegative and was included in the group of about 400 seronegative cohort members. Each donor provided a peripheral blood sample, and peripheral blood mononuclear cells were used for TCR beta sequencing. The Qiagen DNeasy Blood Extraction Kit was used to extract genomic DNA from the blood cell samples.

The chain was built from TRBV6-5 and TRBJ2-5; 7 bases in the junction line up with TRBD1. Material: PBMCs. The clonotype was recovered from a girl under three years old in good health and CMV-seronegative. The CDR3 here reads CASSYWDSRETQYF. The DNA is as follows: TGTGCCAGCAGTTACTGGGACAGCAGAGAGACCCAGTACTTC.